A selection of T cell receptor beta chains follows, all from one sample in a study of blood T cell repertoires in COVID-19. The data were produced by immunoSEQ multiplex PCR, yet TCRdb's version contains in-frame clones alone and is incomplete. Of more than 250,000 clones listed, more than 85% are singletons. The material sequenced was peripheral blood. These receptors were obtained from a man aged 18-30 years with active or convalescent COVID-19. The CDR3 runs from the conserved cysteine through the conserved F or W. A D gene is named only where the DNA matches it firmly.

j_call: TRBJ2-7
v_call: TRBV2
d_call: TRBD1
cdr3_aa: CASSNLGQGYEQYF

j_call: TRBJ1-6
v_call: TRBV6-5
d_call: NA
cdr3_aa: CASSYSSLGNSPLHF

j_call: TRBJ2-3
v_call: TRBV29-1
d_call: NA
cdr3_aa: CSVALRSDTQYF

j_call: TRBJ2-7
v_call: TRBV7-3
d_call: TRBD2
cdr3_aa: CASSLRASGRNEQYF

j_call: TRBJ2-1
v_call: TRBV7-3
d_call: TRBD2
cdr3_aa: CASSGRGGRADEQFF

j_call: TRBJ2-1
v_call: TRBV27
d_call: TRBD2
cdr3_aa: CASVKTPPGLAGVGNEQFF

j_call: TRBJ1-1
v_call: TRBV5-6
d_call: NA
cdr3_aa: CASSLRGGTEAFF

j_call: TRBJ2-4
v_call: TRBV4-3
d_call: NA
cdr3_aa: CASSLAPGLAKNIQYF

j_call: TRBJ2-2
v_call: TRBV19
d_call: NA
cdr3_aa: CASEDLTSGELFF

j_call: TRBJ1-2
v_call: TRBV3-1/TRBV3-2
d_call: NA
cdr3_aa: CASSQGQGNYGYTF

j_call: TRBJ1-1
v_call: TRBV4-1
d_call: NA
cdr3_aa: CASSHQDGLNTEAFF

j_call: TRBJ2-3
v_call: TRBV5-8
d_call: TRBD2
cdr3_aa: CASSLRQKLAGITDTQYF

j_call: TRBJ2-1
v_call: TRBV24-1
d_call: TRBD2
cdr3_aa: CATGERGSSYNEQFF

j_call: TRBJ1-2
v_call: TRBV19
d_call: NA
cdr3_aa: CASLGVNYTF

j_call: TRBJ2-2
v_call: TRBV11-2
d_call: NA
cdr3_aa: CASSLVTGELFF

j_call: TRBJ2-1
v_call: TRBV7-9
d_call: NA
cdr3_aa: CASSLAPGEQFF

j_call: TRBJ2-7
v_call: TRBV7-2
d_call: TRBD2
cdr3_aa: CASSLRASGPYEQYF

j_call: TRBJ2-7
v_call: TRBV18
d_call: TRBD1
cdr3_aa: CASSQFRDRSYEQYF

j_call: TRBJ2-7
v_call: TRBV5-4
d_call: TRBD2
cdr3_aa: CAAQDKAGSLGEQYF